This record looks at one TCR beta chain sequence and its context. Its antigen is unknown. This sample is part of a study of cytomegalovirus exposure and HLA in healthy donors. General study points: Rarity held for most TCR sequences, but there were some public TCRs that occurred in many donors. It was approximately 150 TCR beta chains that were listed as cytomegalovirus-associated. Reports indicated that the classifier achieved high specificity and sensitivity in diagnosing cytomegalovirus status.

From the 120-subject validation cohort, which was separate from the roughly 690-subject first cohort, the donors were drawn. The table came from immunoSEQ multiplex PCR; TCRdb's copy has only in-frame clones and leaves some out. There are 100,000 to 150,000 clones in the sample; roughly 89% occur only once, and less than 1.5% lies in the top ten. This CDR3 has 15 residues. V shed 4 bases, J shed 6 bases, and the junction held 7 bases outside the gene matches. Germline values: CDR1 SGHVS, CDR2 FQNEAQ. V is TRBV7-8 and J is TRBJ2-1, with 9 bases lining up with TRBD2. The sample taken for sequencing was PBMCs. The sequence derives from a woman aged 18-35 years in good health and CMV-seronegative. CDR3 bases: TGTGCCAGCAGCTCGGTAGCGGGAGTGGGCAATGAGCAGTTCTTC. Amino acid sequence: CASSSVAGVGNEQFF.